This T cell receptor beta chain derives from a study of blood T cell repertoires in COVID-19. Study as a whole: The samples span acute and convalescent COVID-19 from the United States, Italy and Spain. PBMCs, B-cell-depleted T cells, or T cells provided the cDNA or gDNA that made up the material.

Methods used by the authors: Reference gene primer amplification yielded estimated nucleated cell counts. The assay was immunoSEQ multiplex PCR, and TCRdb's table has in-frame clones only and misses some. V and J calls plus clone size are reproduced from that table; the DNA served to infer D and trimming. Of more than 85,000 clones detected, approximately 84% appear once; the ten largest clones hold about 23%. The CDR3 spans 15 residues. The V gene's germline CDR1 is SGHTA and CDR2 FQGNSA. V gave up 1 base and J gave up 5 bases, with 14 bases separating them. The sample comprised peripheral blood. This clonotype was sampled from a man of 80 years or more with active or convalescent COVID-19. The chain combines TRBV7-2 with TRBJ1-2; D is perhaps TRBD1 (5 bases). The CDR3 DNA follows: TGTGCCAGCAGCTTAGGTCAGACGGACACGTATGGCTACACCTTC. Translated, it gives CASSLGQTDTYGYTF.